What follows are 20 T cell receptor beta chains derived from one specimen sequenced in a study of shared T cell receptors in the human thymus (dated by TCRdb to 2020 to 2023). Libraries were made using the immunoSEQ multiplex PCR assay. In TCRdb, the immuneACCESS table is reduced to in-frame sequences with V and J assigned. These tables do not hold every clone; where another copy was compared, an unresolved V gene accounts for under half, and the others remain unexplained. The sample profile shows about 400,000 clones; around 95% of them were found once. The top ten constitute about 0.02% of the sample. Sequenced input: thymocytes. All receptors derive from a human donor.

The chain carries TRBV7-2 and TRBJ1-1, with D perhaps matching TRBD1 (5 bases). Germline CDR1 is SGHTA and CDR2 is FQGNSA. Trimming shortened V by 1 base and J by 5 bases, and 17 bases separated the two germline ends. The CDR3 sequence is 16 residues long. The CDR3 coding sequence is TGTGCCAGCAGCTTAGGTCAGGGCGATAGACAAACTGAAGCTTTCTTT. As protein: CASSLGQGDRQTEAFF.

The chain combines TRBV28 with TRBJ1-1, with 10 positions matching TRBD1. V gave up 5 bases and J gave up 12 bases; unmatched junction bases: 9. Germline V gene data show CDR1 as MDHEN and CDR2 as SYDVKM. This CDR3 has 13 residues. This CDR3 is CASSPPGQGLTFF. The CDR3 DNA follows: TGTGCCAGCAGTCCTCCGGGACAGGGGTTAACTTTCTTT. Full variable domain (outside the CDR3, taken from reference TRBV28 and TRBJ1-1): DVKVTQSSRYLVKRTGEKVFLECVQDMDHENMFWYRQDPGLGLRLIYFSYDVKMKEKGDIPEGYSVSREKKERFSLILESASTNQTSMYLCASSPPGQGLTFFGQGTRLTVV.

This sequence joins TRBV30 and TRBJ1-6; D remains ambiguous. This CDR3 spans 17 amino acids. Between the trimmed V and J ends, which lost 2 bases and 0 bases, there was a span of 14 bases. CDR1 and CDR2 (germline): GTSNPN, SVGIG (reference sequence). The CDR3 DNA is TGTGCCTGGAGTAGTTCAGCGCCTAGCTCCTATAATTCACCCCTCCACTTT. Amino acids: CAWSSSAPSSYNSPLHF.

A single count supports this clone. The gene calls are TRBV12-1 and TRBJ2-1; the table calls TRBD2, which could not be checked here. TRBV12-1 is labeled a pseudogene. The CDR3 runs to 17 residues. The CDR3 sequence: CASSLPGRERERSEQFF. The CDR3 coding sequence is TGTGCCAGCAGCTTGCCCGGACGGGAGCGGGAGAGGAGTGAGCAGTTCTTC.

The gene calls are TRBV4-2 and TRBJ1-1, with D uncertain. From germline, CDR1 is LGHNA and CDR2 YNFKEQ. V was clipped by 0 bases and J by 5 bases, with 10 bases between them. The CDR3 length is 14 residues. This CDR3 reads CASSQDPGMTEAFF. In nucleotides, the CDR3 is TGTGCCAGCAGCCAAGATCCCGGGATGACTGAAGCTTTCTTT.

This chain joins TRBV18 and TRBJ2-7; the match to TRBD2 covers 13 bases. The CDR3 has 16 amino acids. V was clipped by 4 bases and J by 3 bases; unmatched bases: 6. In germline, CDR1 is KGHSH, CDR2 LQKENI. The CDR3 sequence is CASSLGTSGTFYEQYF. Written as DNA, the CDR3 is TGTGCCAGCTCACTCGGGACTAGCGGGACTTTCTACGAGCAGTACTTC.

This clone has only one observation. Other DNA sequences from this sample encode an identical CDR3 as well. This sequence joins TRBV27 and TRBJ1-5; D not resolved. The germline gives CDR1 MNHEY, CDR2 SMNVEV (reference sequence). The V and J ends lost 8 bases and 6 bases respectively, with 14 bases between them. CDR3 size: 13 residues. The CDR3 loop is CASAAPSGQPQHF. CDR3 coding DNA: TGTGCCAGCGCCGCTCCGTCGGGTCAGCCCCAGCATTTT.

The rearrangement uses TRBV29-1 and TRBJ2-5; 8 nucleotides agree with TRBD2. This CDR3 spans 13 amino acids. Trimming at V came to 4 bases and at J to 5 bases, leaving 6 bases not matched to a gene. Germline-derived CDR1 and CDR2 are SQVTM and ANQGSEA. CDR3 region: CSVGFPGGETQYF. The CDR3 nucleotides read TGCAGCGTTGGGTTTCCGGGGGGGGAGACCCAGTACTTC.

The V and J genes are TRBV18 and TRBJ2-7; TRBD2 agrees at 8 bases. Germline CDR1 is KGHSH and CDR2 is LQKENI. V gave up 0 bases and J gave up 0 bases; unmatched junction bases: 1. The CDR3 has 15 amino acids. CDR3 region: CASSPPSGSSYEQYF. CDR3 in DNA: TGTGCCAGCTCACCACCGAGCGGGAGCTCCTACGAGCAGTACTTC.

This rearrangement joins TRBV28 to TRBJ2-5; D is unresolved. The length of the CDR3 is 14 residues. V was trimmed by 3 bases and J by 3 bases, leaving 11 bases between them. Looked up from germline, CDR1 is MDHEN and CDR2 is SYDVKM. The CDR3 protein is CASSLKRGKETQYF. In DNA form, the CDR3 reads TGTGCCAGCAGTTTGAAGAGAGGAAAAGAGACCCAGTACTTC.

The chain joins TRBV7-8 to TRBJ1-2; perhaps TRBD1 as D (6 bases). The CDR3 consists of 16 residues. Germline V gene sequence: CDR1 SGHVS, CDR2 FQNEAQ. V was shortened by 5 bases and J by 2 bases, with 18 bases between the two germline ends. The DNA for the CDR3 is TGTGCCAGCAGCCCCGGGGGGGGCGAGACAAACTATGGCTACACCTTC. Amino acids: CASSPGGGETNYGYTF.

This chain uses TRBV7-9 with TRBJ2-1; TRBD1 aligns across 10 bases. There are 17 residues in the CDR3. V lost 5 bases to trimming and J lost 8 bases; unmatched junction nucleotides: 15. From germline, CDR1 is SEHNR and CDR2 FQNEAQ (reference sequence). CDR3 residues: CASSPSLETGGRDEQFF. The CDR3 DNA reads TGTGCCAGCAGCCCATCCCTTGAGACAGGGGGCCGGGATGAGCAGTTCTTC.

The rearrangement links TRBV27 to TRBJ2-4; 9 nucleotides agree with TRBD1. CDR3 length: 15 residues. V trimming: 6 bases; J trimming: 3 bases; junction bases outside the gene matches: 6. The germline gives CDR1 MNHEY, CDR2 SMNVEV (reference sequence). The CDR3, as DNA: TGTGCCAGCAGGATCCAGGACAGGGGCAAAAACATTCAGTACTTC. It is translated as CASRIQDRGKNIQYF.

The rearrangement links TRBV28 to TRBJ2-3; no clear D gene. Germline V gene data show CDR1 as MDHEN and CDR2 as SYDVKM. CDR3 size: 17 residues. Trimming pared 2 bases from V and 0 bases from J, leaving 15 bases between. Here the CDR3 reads CASSLGPLGFSTDTQYF. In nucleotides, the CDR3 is TGTGCCAGCAGTTTAGGCCCCTTGGGGTTTAGCACAGATACGCAGTATTTT.

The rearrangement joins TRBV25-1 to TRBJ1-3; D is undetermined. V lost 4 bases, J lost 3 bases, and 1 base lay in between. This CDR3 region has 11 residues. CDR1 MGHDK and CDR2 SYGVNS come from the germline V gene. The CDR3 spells CASSGGNTIYF. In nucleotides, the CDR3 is TGTGCCAGCAGTGGTGGAAACACCATATATTTT.

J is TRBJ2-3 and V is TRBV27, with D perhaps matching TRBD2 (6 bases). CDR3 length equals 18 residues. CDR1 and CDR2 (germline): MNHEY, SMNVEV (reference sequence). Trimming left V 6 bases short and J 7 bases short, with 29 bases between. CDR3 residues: CASRTHRGYRGIGNTQYF. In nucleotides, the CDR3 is TGTGCCAGCAGGACGCATAGGGGTTATCGGGGGATTGGGAATACGCAGTATTTT.

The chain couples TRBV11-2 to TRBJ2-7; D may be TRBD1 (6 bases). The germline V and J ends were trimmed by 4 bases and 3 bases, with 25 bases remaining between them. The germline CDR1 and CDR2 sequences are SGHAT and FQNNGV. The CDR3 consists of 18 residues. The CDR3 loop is CASSSESIGTPEHYEQYF. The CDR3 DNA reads TGTGCCAGCAGCTCCGAATCTATCGGGACACCTGAACACTACGAGCAGTACTTC.

The CDR3 here is CSAELDEQFF. The CDR3 bases are TGCAGTGCCGAACTCGATGAGCAGTTCTTC. J is TRBJ2-1 and V is TRBV20-1, with D uncertain. V was clipped by 6 bases and J by 8 bases, with 8 bases between them. Germline assignment: CDR1 DFQATT and CDR2 SNEGSKA (reference sequence). This CDR3 comprises 10 residues.

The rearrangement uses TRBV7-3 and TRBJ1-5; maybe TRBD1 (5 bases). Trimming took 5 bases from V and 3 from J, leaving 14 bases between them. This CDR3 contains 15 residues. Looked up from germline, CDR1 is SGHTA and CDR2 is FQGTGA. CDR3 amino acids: CASSQQATLNQPQHF. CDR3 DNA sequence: TGTGCCAGCAGCCAACAGGCGACCCTCAATCAGCCCCAGCATTTT.

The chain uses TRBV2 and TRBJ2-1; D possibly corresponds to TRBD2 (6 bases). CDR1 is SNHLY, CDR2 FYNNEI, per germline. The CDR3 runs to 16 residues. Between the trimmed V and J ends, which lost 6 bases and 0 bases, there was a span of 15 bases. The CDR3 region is CASSTAAGSSYNEQFF. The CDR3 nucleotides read TGTGCCAGCAGCACCGCAGCGGGTAGCTCCTACAATGAGCAGTTCTTC. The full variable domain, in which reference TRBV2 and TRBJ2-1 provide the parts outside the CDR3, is EPEVTQTPSHQVTQMGQEVILRCVPISNHLYFYWYRQILGQKVEFLVSFYNNEISEKSEIFDDQFSVERPDGSNFTLKIRSTKLEDSAMYFCASSTAAGSSYNEQFFGPGTRLTVL.